This section outlines one T cell receptor beta chain sequence together with its context. Its binding antigen is unknown. Within one base of it there is no much larger clone, and no base qualities were kept. The collaborating institutions used their own protocols to collect whole blood in K2EDTA tubes. For TCRbeta analysis, collaborators shipped samples in one of three forms: frozen whole blood, isolated PBMCs, or DNA extracted from either of those sample types. This specimen comes from a study of blood T cell repertoires in COVID-19 (dated by TCRdb to 2018 to 2020). Background on the whole study: The collaborator samples originated in the United States, Italy and Spain and spanned the acute and convalescent phases of COVID-19. The sample metadata nearly always contained a de-identified subject ID, COVID-19 status, age in years and sex. Samples were obtained from the ongoing ImmuneRACE study (first 160 participants) and from roughly 1,300 subjects provided by 6 global collaborators. The repertoires were released in a freely available public database intended as a resource for research on the immune response to SARS-CoV-2. Subjects who had been exposed to COVID-19, were actively infected with it, or had recovered from it provided the deeply sampled blood TCRbeta repertoires that made up the dataset. Where available, HLA class I and class II types were obtained from metadata supplied by the sample provider rather than from assay-based typing. The material from the prospective study consisted of cDNA or gDNA derived from T cells, B-cell-depleted T cells, or PBMCs.

The CDR3 goes from the cysteine to the phenylalanine over 19 residues. Only the CDR3 part of the read is kept: 57 bases, read in frame from the first base. The junction shows trimming of 0 bases on V and 4 bases on J, and the gene matches do not reach 6 bases of it. In the germline V gene, CDR1 corresponds to MGHRA and CDR2 to YSYEKL. Findings and caveats that apply to the study as a whole: Clinical and demographic metadata were provided uncurated, with the amount varying by source and participant.

TCRbeta CDR3 regions were amplified from genomic DNA by means of the immunoSEQ Assay, a bias-controlled multiplex PCR. Processing in the source paper ran as follows. Within the assay, amplification of reference gene primers was used to estimate how many nucleated cells each sample contained. To quantify the absolute abundance of each unique TCRbeta CDR3 rearrangement, sequence reads were collapsed and filtered. For each sample, productive Simpson clonality was calculated as the square root of Simpson's diversity index across productive rearrangements. TCRdb retrieved this table from immuneACCESS and kept in-frame rearrangements only. Not all clones are present; in checked studies, unresolved V genes account for under half, and no reason is known for the remainder. From that table come the V and J calls and clone size; the DNA was used to work out D and trimming. This sample lists around 150,000 clones; roughly 90% were detected once. Clones ranked in the top ten supply over 15% of the sample.

The sequenced sample was peripheral blood. The chain is assembled from TRBV4-1 and TRBJ2-2; a stretch of 15 junction bases matches TRBD2. This receptor was identified in a man aged 55 to 70 with active or convalescent COVID-19. The nucleotide sequence is TGCGCCAGCAGCCAAGATAAAGGACTAGCGGGAGGGTCCACCGGGGAGCTGTTTTTT. Its protein reads: CASSQDKGLAGGSTGELFF.